This TCR beta chain was retrieved from a study of T cells in Graves' hyperthyroidism and ophthalmopathy. This clonotype was detected ten times or more. The V end was cut by 3 bases, the J end by 0 bases, with 18 bases between. CDR1 is DFQATT, CDR2 SNEGSKA, per germline (reference sequence). The CDR3 totals 16 residues. Amplified regions were TCR beta CDR3 sequences from RNA transcripts. An initial round of RT-PCR targeting the TCR CDR3 relied on the HTBI primer set. TCRdb recomputed calls from the multiplex PCR reads with MiXCR, one row per CDR3 protein. The sample holds some 570,000 distinct CDR3 sequences, more than 13% seen once.

The specimen sequenced was blood. This clonotype originated in a woman aged 18-29 years with Graves' ophthalmopathy. The gene calls are TRBV20-1 and TRBJ2-7, with unresolved D. CDR3 protein: CSASQAPPWNSYEQYF. CDR3 in DNA: TGCAGTGCTAGCCAGGCCCCGCCGTGGAACTCCTACGAGCAGTACTTC.